A selection of T cell receptor beta chains follows, all from one sample in a study of blood T cell repertoires in COVID-19. Produced via immunoSEQ multiplex PCR; TCRdb's table is partial and in-frame only. The sample lists hundreds of thousands of clones, roughly nine tenths occurring once. Sequencing used PBMCs or T cells enriched from blood (not recorded which). The source of these receptors is a woman in her twenties or thirties with acute COVID-19. The CDR3 runs from the conserved cysteine through the conserved F or W. A D gene is named only where the DNA matches it firmly. Size is stated for part of the rows, as once, few or many counts, or as a class when the clone is expanded.

clone size	V gene	D gene	J gene	CDR3 DNA	CDR3 protein
-	TRBV9	-	TRBJ2-1	TGTGCCAGCAGCGTGGGGTCTGGGAGGCTCTCCTACAATGAGCAGTTCTTC	CASSVGSGRLSYNEQFF
-	TRBV27	TRBD1	TRBJ2-3	TGTGCCAGCAGGCGAGGACAGGGCTACGATACGCAGTATTTT	CASRRGQGYDTQYF
few	TRBV7-6	TRBD1	TRBJ1-2	TGTGCCAGCAGCCATGGGACAGGGGGCGCGGGCTATGGCTACACCTTC	CASSHGTGGAGYGYTF
-	TRBV6-4	-	TRBJ2-1	TGTGCCAGCAGTGAACGAGCTAACAATGAGCAGTTCTTC	CASSERANNEQFF
-	TRBV28	TRBD1	TRBJ2-7	TGTGCCAGCAGACAGGGGCGCGAGCAGTACTTC	CASRQGREQYF
-	TRBV9	-	TRBJ2-7	TGTGCCAGCAGCTTCGGACTCGGGGAGCAGTACTTC	CASSFGLGEQYF
-	TRBV4-1	TRBD2	TRBJ2-3	TGCGCCAGCAGCCTGAATAGCGGGGGCACAGATACGCAGTATTTT	CASSLNSGGTDTQYF
-	TRBV29-1	-	TRBJ1-1	TGCAGCGTCCCTTCGGGGGGCCAACCGAACACTGAAGCTTTCTTT	CSVPSGGQPNTEAFF
many	TRBV4-2	TRBD2	TRBJ2-3	TGTGCCAGCAGCCAAGATGCTAGCGGGGGGGCAGATACGCAGTATTTT	CASSQDASGGADTQYF
-	TRBV19	-	TRBJ1-4	TGTGCCAGTAGTAGGGACTCGGCAACTAATGAAAAACTGTTTTTT	CASSRDSATNEKLFF
-	TRBV9	-	TRBJ1-1	TGTGCCAGCAGGGAGTCGGTCGCGGGTGAAGCTTTCTTT	CASRESVAGEAFF
-	TRBV7-6	TRBD2	TRBJ2-3	TGTGCCAGCAGCTCCAGAGGGACTAGCGGGCTCACAGATACGCAGTATTTT	CASSSRGTSGLTDTQYF
-	TRBV28	TRBD2	TRBJ2-4	TGTGCCAGCACCCCGGCGGGACTAGCGGGGCCGGCCAAAAACATTCAGTACTTC	CASTPAGLAGPAKNIQYF
-	TRBV6-1	TRBD2	TRBJ2-3	TGTGCCAGCAGTGAGCGGGGGTTATCTAGCACAGATACGCAGTATTTT	CASSERGLSSTDTQYF
-	TRBV28	TRBD1	TRBJ2-1	TGTGCCAGCAGCGAGGGACAGTCTTACAATGAGCAGTTCTTC	CASSEGQSYNEQFF
-	TRBV29-1	-	TRBJ1-1	TGCAGCGTTGATGTAGGGGCGCAAATGAACACTGAAGCTTTCTTT	CSVDVGAQMNTEAFF
-	TRBV10-3	TRBD1	TRBJ1-3	TGTGCCATCAGTTGGGACAGCATCTCTGGAAACACCATATATTTT	CAISWDSISGNTIYF
-	TRBV7-2	-	TRBJ2-1	TGTGCCAGCAGCCCCGGGACTCCTGAGCAGTTCTTC	CASSPGTPEQFF
-	TRBV27	TRBD2	TRBJ2-3	TGTGCCAGCAATGAGGTCACGGGAGGGGCAGATACGCAGTATTTT	CASNEVTGGADTQYF
-	TRBV10-2	-	TRBJ1-5	TGCGCCAGCAGTGCCGGAGATCAGCCCCAGCATTTT	CASSAGDQPQHF
-	TRBV7-2	-	TRBJ2-3	TGTGCCAGCAGCCCACAGGATACGCAGTATTTT	CASSPQDTQYF
-	TRBV10-3	-	TRBJ1-1	TGTGCCATCAGTGGTGCGGGCACTGAAGCTTTCTTT	CAISGAGTEAFF
-	TRBV5-4	TRBD1	TRBJ2-3	TGTGCCAGCAGCTTGGACAGGGGGCGAGGCACAGATACGCAGTATTTT	CASSLDRGRGTDTQYF
-	TRBV7-2	-	TRBJ2-7	TGTGCCAGCAGCTTTTTCAGTTCCTACGAGCAGTACTTC	CASSFFSSYEQYF
-	TRBV7-8	-	TRBJ1-2	TGTGCCAGCAGCCCCAAACCTACGGTAAACTATGGCTACACCTTC	CASSPKPTVNYGYTF
-	TRBV2	-	TRBJ1-1	TGTGCCAGCAGTGACGGGGATAACACTGAAGCTTTCTTT	CASSDGDNTEAFF
-	TRBV29-1	-	TRBJ1-2	TGCAGCGTTGCCCGCGGGGGGGACTATGGCTACACCTTC	CSVARGGDYGYTF
-	TRBV7-9	-	TRBJ2-7	TGTGCCAGCAGCTCGATCGGTGGTTACTACGAGCAGTACTTC	CASSSIGGYYEQYF
-	TRBV7-8	-	TRBJ1-5	TGTGCCAGCAGCTTAGTTCGGGGATTCAATCAGCCCCAGCATTTT	CASSLVRGFNQPQHF
-	TRBV6-5	TRBD2	TRBJ2-7	TGTGCCAGCAGTTCCACCGCGGGGGGCCCCCGCGAGCAGTACTTC	CASSSTAGGPREQYF